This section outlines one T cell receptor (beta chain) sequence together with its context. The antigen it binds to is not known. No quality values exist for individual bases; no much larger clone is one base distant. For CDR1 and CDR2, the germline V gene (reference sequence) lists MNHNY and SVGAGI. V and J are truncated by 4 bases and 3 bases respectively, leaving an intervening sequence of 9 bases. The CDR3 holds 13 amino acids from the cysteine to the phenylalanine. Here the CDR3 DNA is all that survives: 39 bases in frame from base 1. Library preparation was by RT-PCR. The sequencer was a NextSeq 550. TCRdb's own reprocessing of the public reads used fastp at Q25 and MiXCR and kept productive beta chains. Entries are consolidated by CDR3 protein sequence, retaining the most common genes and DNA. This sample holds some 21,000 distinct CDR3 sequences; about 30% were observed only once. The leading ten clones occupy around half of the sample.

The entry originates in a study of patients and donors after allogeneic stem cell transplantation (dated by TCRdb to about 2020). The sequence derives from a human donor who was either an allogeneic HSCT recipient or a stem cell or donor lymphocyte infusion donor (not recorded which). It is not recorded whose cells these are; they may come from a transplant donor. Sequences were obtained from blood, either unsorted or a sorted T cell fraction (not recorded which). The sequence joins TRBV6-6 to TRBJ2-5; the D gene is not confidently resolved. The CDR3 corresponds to CASSFPLEETQYF. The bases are TGTGCCAGCAGTTTCCCTCTCGAAGAGACCCAGTACTTC.